Listed below are T cell receptor beta chains from one sample, sequenced in a study of T cell responses to AZD1222 COVID-19 vaccine. Generated by immunoSEQ multiplex PCR, the TCRdb table keeps only in-frame clones and is missing some. This sample carries about 140,000 clones, roughly 91% of them seen once, and the ten largest clones take approximately 3%. The sequences come from peripheral blood, collected 28 days after the second AZD1222 dose. The source is an adult who received the AZD1222 COVID-19 vaccine. CDR3s include the opening cysteine and the closing phenylalanine or tryptophan. Each record gives: V gene, clone size, J gene, D gene, CDR3 protein, CDR3 DNA. D genes are given only for firm matches. Clone size is not always given. Where it is, it says once, few, many or a class for expanded clones.

TRBV4-2	-	TRBJ1-6	-	CASSQESHSPLHF	TGTGCCAGCAGCCAAGAATCCCATTCACCCCTCCACTTT
TRBV1	-	TRBJ2-1	-	CTSSQAQRGGDYNEQFF	TGCACCAGCAGCCAAGCGCAGCGGGGGGGCGACTACAATGAGCAGTTCTTC
TRBV19	-	TRBJ2-5	-	CASSTTGRSGPNQETQYF	TGTGCCAGTAGCACCACAGGGCGGTCGGGACCAAACCAAGAGACCCAGTACTTC
TRBV5-1	-	TRBJ1-2	-	CASSWDAGLNNYGYTF	TGCGCCAGCAGCTGGGACGCAGGGTTAAATAACTATGGCTACACCTTC
TRBV5-8	-	TRBJ1-6	-	CASTRLPSTLHF	TGTGCCAGCACCCGTCTCCCATCGACCCTCCACTTT
TRBV7-9	-	TRBJ1-2	-	CASSQDSYGYTF	TGTGCCAGCAGCCAGGACAGCTATGGCTACACCTTC
TRBV19	-	TRBJ1-5	-	CASSIVEGIRPQHF	TGTGCCAGTAGTATAGTGGAGGGAATCAGGCCCCAGCATTTT
TRBV19	-	TRBJ1-2	-	CASSPPPDNYGYTF	TGTGCCAGTAGTCCGCCCCCGGATAACTATGGCTACACCTTC
TRBV30	-	TRBJ2-3	-	CAWSPRIKDTQYF	TGTGCCTGGAGCCCGAGGATCAAGGATACGCAGTATTTT
TRBV10-2	-	TRBJ2-3	-	CASSELAGTDTQYF	TGCGCCAGCAGTGAGCTAGCCGGCACAGATACGCAGTATTTT
TRBV6-5	-	TRBJ1-1	-	CASSYSTGTEAFF	TGTGCCAGCAGTTACTCGACAGGTACAGAAGCTTTCTTT
TRBV5-8	-	TRBJ2-7	TRBD1	CASSLHFGTGVFVQYF	TGTGCCAGCAGCTTGCATTTCGGGACAGGGGTTTTTGTGCAGTACTTC
TRBV7-9	few	TRBJ1-5	-	CASSNTLGGNQPQHF	TGTGCCAGCAGCAACACCTTAGGGGGTAATCAGCCCCAGCATTTT
TRBV30	-	TRBJ1-1	-	CAWKLNTEAFF	TGTGCCTGGAAACTGAACACTGAAGCTTTCTTT
TRBV29-1	-	TRBJ2-1	-	CSATSSPNEQFF	TGCAGCGCTACTAGCAGTCCCAATGAGCAGTTCTTC